Described below is a single T cell receptor beta chain sequence and its context. Authors' data handling: The assay estimated nucleated cells by amplifying reference gene primers. The table came from immunoSEQ multiplex PCR; TCRdb's copy has only in-frame clones and leaves some out. V, J and clone size derive from that table, while D and trimming were established from the DNA sequence. The table has around 300,000 clones, about 85% seen once; the top ten hold 4.1%. The data were taken from a study of blood T cell repertoires in COVID-19. The sequence was obtained from a woman aged 45-60 years with active or convalescent COVID-19. Sequencing input: peripheral blood.

CDR3 coding DNA: TGTGCCAGCAAGATCCGTAGCGGGGCTACTAGCTCCTACAATGAGCAGTTCTTC. It codes for CASKIRSGATSSYNEQFF. The J gene is TRBJ2-1, the V gene TRBV4-2, with TRBD2 matching 8 bases. CDR1 and CDR2 from the germline V gene are LGHNA and YNFKEQ. With V trimmed by 7 bases and J by 0 bases, 14 bases remained unmatched. The CDR3 has 18 residues.